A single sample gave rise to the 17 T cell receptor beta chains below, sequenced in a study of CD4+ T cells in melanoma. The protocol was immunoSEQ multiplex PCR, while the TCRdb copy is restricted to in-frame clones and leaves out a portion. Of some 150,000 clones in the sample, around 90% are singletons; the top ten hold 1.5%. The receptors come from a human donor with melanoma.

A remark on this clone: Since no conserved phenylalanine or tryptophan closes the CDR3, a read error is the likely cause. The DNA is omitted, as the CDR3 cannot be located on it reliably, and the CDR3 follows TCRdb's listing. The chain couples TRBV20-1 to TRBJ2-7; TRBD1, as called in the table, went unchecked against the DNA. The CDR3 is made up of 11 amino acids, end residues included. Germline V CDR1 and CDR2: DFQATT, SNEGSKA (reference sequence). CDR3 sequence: CSAPNGDREYL.

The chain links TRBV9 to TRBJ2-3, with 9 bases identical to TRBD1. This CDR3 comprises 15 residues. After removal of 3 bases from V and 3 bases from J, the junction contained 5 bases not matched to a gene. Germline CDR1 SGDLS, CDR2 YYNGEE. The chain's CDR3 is CASSGMTGGTDTQYF. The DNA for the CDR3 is TGTGCCAGCAGCGGTATGACAGGGGGGACAGATACGCAGTATTTT. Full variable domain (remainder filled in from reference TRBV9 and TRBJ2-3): DSGVTQTPKHLITATGQRVTLRCSPRSGDLSVYWYQQSLDQGLQFLIQYYNGEERAKGNILERFSAQQFPDLHSELNLSSLELGDSALYFCASSGMTGGTDTQYFGPGTRLTVL.

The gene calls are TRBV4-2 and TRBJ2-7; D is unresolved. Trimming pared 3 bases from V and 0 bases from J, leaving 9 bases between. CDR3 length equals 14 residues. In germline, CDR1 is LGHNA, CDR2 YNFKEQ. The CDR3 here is CASSQGRSSYEQYF. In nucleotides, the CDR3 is TGTGCCAGCAGCCAGGGCAGGAGCTCCTACGAGCAGTACTTC.

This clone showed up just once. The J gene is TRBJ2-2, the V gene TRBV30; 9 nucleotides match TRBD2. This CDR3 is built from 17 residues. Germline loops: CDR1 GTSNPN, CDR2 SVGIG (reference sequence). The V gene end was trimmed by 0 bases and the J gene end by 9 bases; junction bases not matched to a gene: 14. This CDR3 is CAWSVQGASGGSRELFF. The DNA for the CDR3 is TGTGCCTGGAGTGTACAAGGGGCCAGCGGGGGGTCCCGGGAGCTGTTTTTT. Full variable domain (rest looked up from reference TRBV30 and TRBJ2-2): SQTIHQWPATLVQPVGSPLSLECTVEGTSNPNLYWYRQAAGRGLQLLFYSVGIGQISSEVPQNLSASRPQDRQFILSSKKLLLSDSGFYLCAWSVQGASGGSRELFFGEGSRLTVL.

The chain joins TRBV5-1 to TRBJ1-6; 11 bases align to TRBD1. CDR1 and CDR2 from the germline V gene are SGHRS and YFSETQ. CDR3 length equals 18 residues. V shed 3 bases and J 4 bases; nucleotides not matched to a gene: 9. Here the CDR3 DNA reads TGCGCCAGCAGCTCGGGAGGGACAGGGGGTCGGTATAATTCACCCCTCCACTTT. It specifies CASSSGGTGGRYNSPLHF.

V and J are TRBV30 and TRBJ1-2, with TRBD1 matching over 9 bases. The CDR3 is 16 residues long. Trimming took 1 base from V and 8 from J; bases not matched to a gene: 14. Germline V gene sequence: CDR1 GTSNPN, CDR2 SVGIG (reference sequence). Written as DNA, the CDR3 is TGTGCCTGGAGTGGCAACCAGGACAGGGGCGTACAAGGCTACACCTTC. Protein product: CAWSGNQDRGVQGYTF.

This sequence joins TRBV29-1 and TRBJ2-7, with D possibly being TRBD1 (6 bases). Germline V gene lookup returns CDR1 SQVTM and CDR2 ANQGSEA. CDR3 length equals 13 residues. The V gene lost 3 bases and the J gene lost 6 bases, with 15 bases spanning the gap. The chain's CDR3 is CSVDIFGQREQYF. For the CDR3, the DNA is TGCAGCGTTGACATCTTTGGACAGCGCGAGCAGTACTTC.

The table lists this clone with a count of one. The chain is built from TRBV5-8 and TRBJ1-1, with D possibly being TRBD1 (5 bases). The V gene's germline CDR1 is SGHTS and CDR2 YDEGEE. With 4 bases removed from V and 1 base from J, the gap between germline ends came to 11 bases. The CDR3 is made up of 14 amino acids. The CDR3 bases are TGTGCCAGCAGCGCGGGGCAGCCGAACACTGAAGCTTTCTTT. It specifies CASSAGQPNTEAFF.

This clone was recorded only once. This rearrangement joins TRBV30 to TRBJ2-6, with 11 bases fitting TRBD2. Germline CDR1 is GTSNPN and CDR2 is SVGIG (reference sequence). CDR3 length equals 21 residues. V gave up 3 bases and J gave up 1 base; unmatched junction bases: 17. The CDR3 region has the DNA TGTGCCTGGAGGGCCAAAAGGATAGCGGGGGGGCCCCGATCTGGGGCCAACGTCCTGACTTTC. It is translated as CAWRAKRIAGGPRSGANVLTF.

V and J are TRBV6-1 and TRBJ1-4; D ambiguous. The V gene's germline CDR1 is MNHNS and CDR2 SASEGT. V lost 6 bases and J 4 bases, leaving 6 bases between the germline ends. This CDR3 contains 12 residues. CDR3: CASRQLNEKLFF. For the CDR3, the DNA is TGTGCCAGCAGACAGCTTAATGAAAAACTGTTTTTT.

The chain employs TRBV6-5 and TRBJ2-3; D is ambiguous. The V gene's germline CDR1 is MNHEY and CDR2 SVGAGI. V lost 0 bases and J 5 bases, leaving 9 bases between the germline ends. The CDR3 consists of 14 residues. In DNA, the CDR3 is TGTGCCAGCAGTTACTCCGATTCCGGAGATACGCAGTATTTT. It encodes CASSYSDSGDTQYF.

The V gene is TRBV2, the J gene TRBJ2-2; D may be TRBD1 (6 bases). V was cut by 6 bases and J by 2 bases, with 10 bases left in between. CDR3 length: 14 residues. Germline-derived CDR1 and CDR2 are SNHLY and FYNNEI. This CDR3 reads CASSPGTNTGELFF. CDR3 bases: TGTGCCAGCAGCCCCGGGACAAACACCGGGGAGCTGTTTTTT.

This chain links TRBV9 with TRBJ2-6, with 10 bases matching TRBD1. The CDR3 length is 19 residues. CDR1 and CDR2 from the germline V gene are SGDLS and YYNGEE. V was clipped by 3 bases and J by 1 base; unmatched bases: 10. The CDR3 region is CASSEWTGGTGSGANVLTF. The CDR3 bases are TGTGCCAGCAGCGAATGGACAGGGGGTACTGGGTCTGGGGCCAACGTCCTGACTTTC.

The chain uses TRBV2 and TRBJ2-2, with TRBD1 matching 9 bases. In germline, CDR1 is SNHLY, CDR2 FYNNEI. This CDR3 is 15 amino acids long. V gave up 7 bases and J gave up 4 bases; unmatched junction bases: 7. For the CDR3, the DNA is TGTGCCAGCATTACTGACAGGGGGACCACCGGGGAGCTGTTTTTT. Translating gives CASITDRGTTGELFF.

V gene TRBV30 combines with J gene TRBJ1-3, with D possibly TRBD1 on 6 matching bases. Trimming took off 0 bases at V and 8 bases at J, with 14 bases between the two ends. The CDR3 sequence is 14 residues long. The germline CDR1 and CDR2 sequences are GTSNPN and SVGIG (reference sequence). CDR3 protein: CAWSVGARGYTIYF. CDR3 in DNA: TGTGCCTGGAGTGTAGGTGCCAGGGGATACACCATATATTTT.

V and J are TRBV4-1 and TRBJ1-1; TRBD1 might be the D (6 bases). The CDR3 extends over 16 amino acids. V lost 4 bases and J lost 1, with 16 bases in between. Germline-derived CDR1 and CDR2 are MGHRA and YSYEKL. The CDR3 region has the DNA TGCGCCAGCAGCCTCCTACAGGGAGAGGGGAACACTGAAGCTTTCTTT. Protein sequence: CASSLLQGEGNTEAFF.

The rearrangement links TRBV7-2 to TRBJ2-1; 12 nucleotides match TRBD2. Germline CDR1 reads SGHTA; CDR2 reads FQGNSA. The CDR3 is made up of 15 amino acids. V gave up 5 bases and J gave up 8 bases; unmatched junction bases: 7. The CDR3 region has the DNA TGTGCCAGCAGCGTAGGACTAGCGGGGTCTTATGAGCAGTTCTTC. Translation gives CASSVGLAGSYEQFF.